One and the same sample provided the 13 T cell receptor beta chains below, sequenced in a study of identical twins. Using its own MiXCR run on the 5' RACE reads, TCRdb lists one record per CDR3 protein. In the table there are fewer than 550,000 distinct CDR3 sequences, around 15% of which are singletons. This same sample was also taken into another study, of yellow fever vaccine responses in identical twins.

Sequencing input: CD4+ T cells sorted from blood. Receptor source: a woman younger than 35 in good health.

The gene calls are TRBV3-1 and TRBJ2-7; the D call may be TRBD1 or TRBD2 (5 bases each). The CDR3 runs to 14 residues. Per germline, CDR1 LGHDT and CDR2 YNNKEL (reference sequence). V was cut by 2 bases and J by 6 bases, with 14 bases left in between. The CDR3 nucleotides read TGTGCCAGCAGCCAACCGGGACCCGCAAGCGAGCAGTACTTC. It codes for CASSQPGPASEQYF.

This clonotype was observed at least ten times. The rearrangement uses TRBV5-1 and TRBJ2-5; 7 nucleotides align to TRBD1. This CDR3 has 14 amino acids. V was pared by 4 bases and J by 3 bases, with 6 bases of the junction left unmatched. The germline V gene encodes CDR1 SGHRS and CDR2 YFSETQ. CDR3 amino acids: CASSPVTGEETQYF. For the CDR3, the DNA is TGCGCCAGCAGCCCGGTTACAGGGGAAGAGACCCAGTACTTC.

This clonotype has only a few counts. This chain joins TRBV6-1 and TRBJ1-1; no clear D gene. Germline-derived CDR1 and CDR2 are MNHNS and SASEGT. V lost 7 bases and J lost 2, with 14 bases in between. CDR3 length equals 14 residues. CDR3 in amino acids: CASKQGGVNTEAFF. CDR3 coding DNA: TGTGCCAGCAAGCAAGGTGGGGTAAACACTGAAGCTTTCTTT.

The chain carries TRBV7-6 and TRBJ2-3; 9 bases agree with TRBD2. CDR1 is SGHVS, CDR2 FNYEAQ, per germline. After removal of 2 bases from V and 3 bases from J, the junction contained 6 bases not matched to a gene. CDR3 length: 16 residues. CDR3 nucleotides: TGTGCCAGCAGCTTAACTTGGCGGGGGGGTACAGATACGCAGTATTTT. This sequence encodes CASSLTWRGGTDTQYF.

This clonotype occurred many times. CDR3: CASSYPTSAIYEQYF. The CDR3 bases are TGTGCCAGCAGTTATCCGACTAGCGCGATCTACGAGCAGTACTTC. The chain combines TRBV12-3 or TRBV12-4 with TRBJ2-7, with 8 bases fitting TRBD2. The CDR3 has 15 residues. J lost 3 bases, V lost 4 bases, and 8 bases had no gene match.

The chain couples TRBV4-1 to TRBJ1-2, with TRBD1 as a possible D gene (5 bases). The CDR3 covers 15 residues. Germline CDR1 MGHRA, CDR2 YSYEKL. Between the trimmed V and J ends, which lost 0 bases and 8 bases, there was a span of 16 bases. The chain's CDR3 is CASSQDFGGRIGYTF. The CDR3 coding sequence is TGCGCCAGCAGCCAAGATTTCGGGGGTAGGATCGGCTACACCTTC.

This clonotype was counted between two and nine times. The rearrangement uses TRBV10-3 and TRBJ2-3, with a tentative D call TRBD1 (6 bases). This CDR3 comprises 18 residues. Trimming shortened V by 5 bases and J by 5 bases, and 26 bases separated the two germline ends. Looked up from germline, CDR1 is ENHRY and CDR2 is SYGVKD. The DNA of the CDR3 is TGTGCCATCAGTCTGGTCCCCCACAGGGTATTATCCGTAGATACGCAGTATTTT. Its translation: CAISLVPHRVLSVDTQYF.

This clonotype has more than one count but fewer than ten. The chain employs TRBV7-9 and TRBJ2-5; possibly TRBD1 for D (6 bases). Germline-derived CDR1 and CDR2 are SEHNR and FQNEAQ (reference sequence). The CDR3 is 17 amino acids. V lost 6 bases to trimming and J lost 5 bases, with 25 bases between them. CDR3 DNA: TGTGCCAGCAGTAGACTGCCGAAGGATTTAAGGGGGGAGACCCAGTACTTC. Translated: CASSRLPKDLRGETQYF.

The chain recombines TRBV20-1 with TRBJ2-5, with a possible D match to TRBD1 (6 bases). The CDR3 totals 13 residues. V lost 5 bases to trimming and J lost 0 bases, with 10 bases between them. Germline CDR1 DFQATT, CDR2 SNEGSKA (reference sequence). The CDR3 bases are TGCAGTGCTCAGGGGCAAAACCAAGAGACCCAGTACTTC. Its protein is CSAQGQNQETQYF.

This clonotype has a handful of counts. A read error may produce the germline difference seen at one junction end. The chain uses TRBV6-2 or TRBV6-3 and TRBJ1-2, with 7 bases identical to TRBD1. Germline V gives CDR1 MNHEY, CDR2 SVGEGT. The CDR3 extends over 14 amino acids. CDR3 nucleotide sequence: TGTGCCAGCAGTTCGGACAGGCTCAACTTTGGCTACACCTTC. Amino acids: CASSSDRLNFGYTF.

The gene calls are TRBV7-2 and TRBJ2-1; 10 nucleotides line up with TRBD2. Germline V lookup: CDR1 SGHTA, CDR2 FQGNSA. The trim removed 0 bases at V and 3 bases at J, leaving 2 bases unmatched. CDR3 size: 16 residues. The CDR3 sequence: CASSLAVAGGYNEQFF. The CDR3 DNA reads TGTGCCAGCAGCTTAGCGGTAGCGGGGGGCTACAATGAGCAGTTCTTC.

This clonotype was observed a handful of times. The chain couples TRBV7-9 to TRBJ1-1; no reliable D call. Germline CDR1 reads SEHNR; CDR2 reads FQNEAQ (reference sequence). The CDR3 totals 11 residues. The V end lost 0 bases, the J end lost 7 bases, and 3 bases lay between the germline ends. CDR3 sequence: CASSLAFEAFF. The CDR3, as DNA: TGTGCCAGCAGCTTAGCGTTTGAAGCTTTCTTT. The full variable domain, rest sourced from reference TRBV7-9 and TRBJ1-1, is DTGVSQNPRHKITKRGQNVTFRCDPISEHNRLYWYRQTLGQGPEFLTYFQNEAQLEKSRLLSDRFSAERPKGSFSTLEIQRTEQGDSAMYLCASSLAFEAFFGQGTRLTVV.

V and J are TRBV2 and TRBJ2-5; 7 bases match TRBD1. Trimming cost V 10 bases and J 5 bases; bases outside gene matches: 10. The germline V gene encodes CDR1 SNHLY and CDR2 FYNNEI. This CDR3 comprises 13 residues. CDR3 amino acids: CATTGTAEETQYF. CDR3 sequence (DNA): TGTGCCACCACCGGGACAGCGGAGGAGACCCAGTACTTC.